Presented here are 9 T cell receptor beta chains from one specimen sequenced in a study of radiation and T cells in renal cell carcinoma. Regarding time point: blood 4 weeks post-SBRT, at nephrectomy. Described treatment: 15 Gy SBRT to primary tumor, nephrectomy 4 weeks later. The protocol was immunoSEQ multiplex PCR, while the TCRdb copy is restricted to in-frame clones and leaves out a portion. The table has roughly 58,000 clones, about 83% seen once. The sample consisted of blood, taken from a patient whose treatment included radiotherapy and nephrectomy. These receptors all stem from a man aged 55 to 70 with renal cell carcinoma.

This clone was observed once. This sequence joins TRBV4-3 and TRBJ2-1, with D perhaps matching TRBD1 (6 bases). Trimming left V 3 bases short and J 0 bases short, with 12 bases between. This CDR3 is 16 amino acids long. CDR1 and CDR2 (germline): LGHNA, YSLEER. This CDR3 reads CASSHSWTASYNEQFF. The CDR3 DNA sequence: TGCGCCAGCAGCCATTCGTGGACAGCCTCCTACAATGAGCAGTTCTTC.

J is TRBJ1-1 and V is TRBV6-6; tentative D call: TRBD1 (5 bases). The germline V and J ends were trimmed by 0 bases and 0 bases, with 5 bases remaining between them. Germline CDR1 reads MNHNY; CDR2 reads SVGAGI (reference sequence). The CDR3 consists of 14 residues. CDR3 nucleotides: TGTGCCAGCAGTTACTCGGGGGTGAACACTGAAGCTTTCTTT. Its protein is CASSYSGVNTEAFF.

This chain connects TRBV6-1 to TRBJ1-1; 8 nucleotides agree with TRBD1. Unmatched junction bases numbered 6, after V lost 6 bases and J lost 0 bases. Germline V gives CDR1 MNHNS, CDR2 SASEGT. The CDR3 is made up of 15 amino acids. CDR3 loop: CASSTTGALNTEAFF. In DNA, the CDR3 is TGTGCCAGCAGCACGACAGGGGCGCTGAACACTGAAGCTTTCTTT.

This clone was seen a few times. This chain links TRBV14 with TRBJ1-1; 7 nucleotides line up with TRBD1. This CDR3 is 16 amino acids long. The germline gives CDR1 SGHDN, CDR2 FVKESK. With V trimmed by 4 bases and J by 5 bases, 13 bases remained unmatched. The CDR3 DNA is TGTGCCAGCAGCCTGACAGGGAACTCGGTAAGGACTGAAGCTTTCTTT. This encodes CASSLTGNSVRTEAFF.

V gene TRBV7-6 combines with J gene TRBJ2-7; a possible D gene is TRBD2 (6 bases). V was pared by 3 bases and J by 0 bases, with 15 bases between. The CDR3 is made up of 16 amino acids. The V gene's germline CDR1 is SGHVS and CDR2 FNYEAQ. The CDR3 reads CASSLEGSTSSYEQYF. The CDR3 coding sequence is TGTGCCAGCAGCTTGGAGGGGTCCACCAGCTCCTACGAGCAGTACTTC. Filled out from reference TRBV7-6 and TRBJ2-7, the complete variable domain reads GAGVSQSPRYKVTKRGQDVALRCDPISGHVSLYWYRQALGQGPEFLTYFNYEAQQDKSGLPNDRFSAERPEGSISTLTIQRTEQRDSAMYRCASSLEGSTSSYEQYFGPGTRLTVT.

In nucleotides, the CDR3 is TGTGCCAGCAGCGACTCCGGGACAGGGGGCCATGAGCAGTTCTTC. Protein: CASSDSGTGGHEQFF. The chain uses TRBV9 and TRBJ2-1, with 12 bases identical to TRBD1. This CDR3 has 15 amino acids. CDR1 is SGDLS and CDR2 is YYNGEE in the germline V gene. The V segment lost 3 bases and the J segment 8 bases; nucleotides outside the gene matches: 6.

This clone has ten or more counts. This chain connects TRBV10-3 to TRBJ2-7; 7 bases map to TRBD2. Germline V gene sequence: CDR1 ENHRY, CDR2 SYGVKD. The CDR3 has 16 residues. The V gene end was trimmed by 0 bases and the J gene end by 5 bases; junction bases not matched to a gene: 10. The CDR3 bases are TGTGCCATCAGTGAGTCGGACGCGGGAGATTTCCACGAGCAGTACGTC. Amino acid sequence: CAISESDAGDFHEQYV.

In its sample, this clone was seen a few times. The rearrangement joins TRBV6-6 to TRBJ1-2, with a weak D call TRBD1 (6 bases). Germline V gives CDR1 MNHNY, CDR2 SVGAGI (reference sequence). Trimming removed 0 bases at V and 4 bases at J, with 15 bases between. This CDR3 comprises 16 residues. CDR3 nucleotides: TGTGCCAGCAGTTACTCTCTAAGGACAGATAGCTATGGCTACACCTTC. It yields the protein CASSYSLRTDSYGYTF.

The V gene is TRBV9, the J gene TRBJ1-3, with D perhaps matching TRBD1 (6 bases). Germline CDR1 SGDLS, CDR2 YYNGEE. The CDR3 is 16 residues long. V gave up 0 bases and J gave up 6 bases, with 16 bases separating them. CDR3 nucleotide sequence: TGTGCCAGCAGCGTAGCTTCGGGGGGCGTTGAAAACACCATATATTTT. This sequence encodes CASSVASGGVENTIYF.